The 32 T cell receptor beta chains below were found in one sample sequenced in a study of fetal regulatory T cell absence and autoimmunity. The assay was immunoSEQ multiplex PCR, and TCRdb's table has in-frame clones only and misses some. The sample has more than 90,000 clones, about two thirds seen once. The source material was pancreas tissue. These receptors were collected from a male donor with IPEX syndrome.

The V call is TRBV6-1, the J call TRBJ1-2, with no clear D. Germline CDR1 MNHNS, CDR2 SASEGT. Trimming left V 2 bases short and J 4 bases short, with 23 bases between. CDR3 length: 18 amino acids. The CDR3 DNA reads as TGTGCCAGCAGTGAAAACCCAACAGCCGCAGGACCTACCTATGGCTACACCTTC. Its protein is CASSENPTAAGPTYGYTF.

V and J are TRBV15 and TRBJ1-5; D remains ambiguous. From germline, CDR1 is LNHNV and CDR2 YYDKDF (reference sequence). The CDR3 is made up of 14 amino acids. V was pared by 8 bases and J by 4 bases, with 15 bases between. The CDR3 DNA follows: TGTGCCACCGGCCGAACCCGGGTTAATCAGCCCCAGCATTTT. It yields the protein CATGRTRVNQPQHF.

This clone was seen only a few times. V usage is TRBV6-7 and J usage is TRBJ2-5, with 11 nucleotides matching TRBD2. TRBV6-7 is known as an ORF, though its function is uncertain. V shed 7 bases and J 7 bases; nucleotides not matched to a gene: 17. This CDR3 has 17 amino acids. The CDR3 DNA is TGTGCCAGCACCCGCCTAGTTCTAGCGGGGGGCGTTGGGACCCAGTACTTC. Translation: CASTRLVLAGGVGTQYF.

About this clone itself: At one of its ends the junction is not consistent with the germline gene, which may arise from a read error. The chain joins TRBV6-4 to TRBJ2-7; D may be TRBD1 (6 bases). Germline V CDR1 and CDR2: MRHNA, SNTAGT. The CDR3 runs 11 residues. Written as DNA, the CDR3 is TGTGCCAGCAGTCTTCGGACAGTTTGTGGCTTC. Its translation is CASSLRTVCGF.

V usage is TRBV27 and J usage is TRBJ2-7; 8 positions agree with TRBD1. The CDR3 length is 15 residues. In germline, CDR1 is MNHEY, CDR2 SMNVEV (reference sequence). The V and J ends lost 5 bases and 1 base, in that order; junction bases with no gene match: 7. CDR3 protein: CASSPQGARSYEQYF. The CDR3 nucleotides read TGTGCCAGCAGTCCCCAGGGGGCGAGATCCTACGAGCAGTACTTC.

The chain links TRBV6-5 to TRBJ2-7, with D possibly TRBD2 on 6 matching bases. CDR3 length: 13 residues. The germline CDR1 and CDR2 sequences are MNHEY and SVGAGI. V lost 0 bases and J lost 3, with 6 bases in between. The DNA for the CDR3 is TGTGCCAGCAGTTACTCGACTAGCTACGAGCAGTACTTC. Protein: CASSYSTSYEQYF.

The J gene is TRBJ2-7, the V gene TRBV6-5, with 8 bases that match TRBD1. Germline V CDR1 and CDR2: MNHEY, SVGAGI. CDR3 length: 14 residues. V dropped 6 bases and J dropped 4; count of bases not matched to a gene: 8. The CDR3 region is CASRLRTGPYEQYF. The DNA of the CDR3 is TGTGCCAGCAGGCTACGGACAGGGCCGTACGAGCAGTACTTC.

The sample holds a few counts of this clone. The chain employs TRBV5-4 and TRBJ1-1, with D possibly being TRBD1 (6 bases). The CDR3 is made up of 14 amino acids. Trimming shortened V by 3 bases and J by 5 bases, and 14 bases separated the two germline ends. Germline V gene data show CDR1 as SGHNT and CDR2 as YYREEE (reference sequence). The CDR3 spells CASSSHIGGTEAFF. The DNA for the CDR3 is TGTGCCAGCAGCTCCCACATAGGGGGGACTGAAGCTTTCTTT.

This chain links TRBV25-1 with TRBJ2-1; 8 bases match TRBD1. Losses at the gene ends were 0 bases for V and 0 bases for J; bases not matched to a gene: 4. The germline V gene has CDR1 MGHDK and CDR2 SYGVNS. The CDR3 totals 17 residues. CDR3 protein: CASSEYGTGRSYNEQFF. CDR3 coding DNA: TGTGCCAGCAGTGAATATGGGACAGGCCGCTCCTACAATGAGCAGTTCTTC.

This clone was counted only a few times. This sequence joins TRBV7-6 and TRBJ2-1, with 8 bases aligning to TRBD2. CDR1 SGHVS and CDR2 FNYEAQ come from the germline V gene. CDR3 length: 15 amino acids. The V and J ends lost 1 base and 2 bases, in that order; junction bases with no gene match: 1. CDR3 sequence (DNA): TGTGCCAGCAGCTTAGTCGGGAGGGCCTACAATGAGCAGTTCTTC. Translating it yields CASSLVGRAYNEQFF.

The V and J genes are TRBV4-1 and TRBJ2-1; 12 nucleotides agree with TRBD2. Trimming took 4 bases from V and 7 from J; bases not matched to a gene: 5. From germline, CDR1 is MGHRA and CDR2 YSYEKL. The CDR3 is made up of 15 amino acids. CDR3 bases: TGCGCCAGCAGCCTTACTAGCGGGGGGAGGAATGAGCAGTTCTTC. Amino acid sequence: CASSLTSGGRNEQFF.

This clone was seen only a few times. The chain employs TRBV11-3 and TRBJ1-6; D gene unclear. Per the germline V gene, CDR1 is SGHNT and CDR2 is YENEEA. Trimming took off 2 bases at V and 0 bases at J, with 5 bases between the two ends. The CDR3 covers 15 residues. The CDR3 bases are TGTGCCAGCAGCTTATGGAGCTCCTATAATTCACCCCTCCACTTT. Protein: CASSLWSSYNSPLHF.

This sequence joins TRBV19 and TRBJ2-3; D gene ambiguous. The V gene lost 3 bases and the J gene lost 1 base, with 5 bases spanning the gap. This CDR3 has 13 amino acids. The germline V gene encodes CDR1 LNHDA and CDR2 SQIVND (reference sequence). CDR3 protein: CASSIIRTDTQYF. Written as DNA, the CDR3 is TGTGCCAGTAGTATCATCCGCACAGATACGCAGTATTTT. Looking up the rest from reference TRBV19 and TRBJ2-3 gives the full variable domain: DGGITQSPKYLFRKEGQNVTLSCEQNLNHDAMYWYRQDPGQGLRLIYYSQIVNDFQKGDIAEGYSVSREKKESFPLTVTSAQKNPTAFYLCASSIIRTDTQYFGPGTRLTVL.

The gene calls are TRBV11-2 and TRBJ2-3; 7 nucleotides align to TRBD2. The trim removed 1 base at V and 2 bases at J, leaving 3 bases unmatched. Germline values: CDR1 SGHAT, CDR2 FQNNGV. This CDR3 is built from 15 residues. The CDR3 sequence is CASSLAGGITDTQYF. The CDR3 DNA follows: TGTGCCAGCAGCTTAGCGGGGGGAATCACAGATACGCAGTATTTT. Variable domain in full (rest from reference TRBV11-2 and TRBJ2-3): EAGVAQSPRYKIIEKRQSVAFWCNPISGHATLYWYQQILGQGPKLLIQFQNNGVVDDSQLPKDRFSAERLKGVDSTLKIQPAKLEDSAVYLCASSLAGGITDTQYFGPGTRLTVL.

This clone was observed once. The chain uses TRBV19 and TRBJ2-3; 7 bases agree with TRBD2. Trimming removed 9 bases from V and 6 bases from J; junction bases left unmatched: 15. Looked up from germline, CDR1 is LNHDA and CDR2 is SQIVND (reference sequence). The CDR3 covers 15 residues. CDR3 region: CASRGVPHATDTQYF. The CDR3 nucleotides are TGTGCCAGCCGGGGGGTCCCACACGCCACGGATACGCAGTATTTT. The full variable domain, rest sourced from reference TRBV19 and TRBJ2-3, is DGGITQSPKYLFRKEGQNVTLSCEQNLNHDAMYWYRQDPGQGLRLIYYSQIVNDFQKGDIAEGYSVSREKKESFPLTVTSAQKNPTAFYLCASRGVPHATDTQYFGPGTRLTVL.

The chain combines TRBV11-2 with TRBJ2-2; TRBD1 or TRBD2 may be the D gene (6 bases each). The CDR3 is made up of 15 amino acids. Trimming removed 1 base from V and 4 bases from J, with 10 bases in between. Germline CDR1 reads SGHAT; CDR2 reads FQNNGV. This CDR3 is CASSLAPGATGELFF. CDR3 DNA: TGTGCCAGCAGCTTAGCTCCGGGGGCCACCGGGGAGCTGTTTTTT.

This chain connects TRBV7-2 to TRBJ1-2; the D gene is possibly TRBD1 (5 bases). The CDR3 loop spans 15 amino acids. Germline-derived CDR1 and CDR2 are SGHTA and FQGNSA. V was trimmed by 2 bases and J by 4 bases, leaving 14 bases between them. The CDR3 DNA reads TGTGCCAGCAGCTTAACGGGCTTAAGGGGCTATGGCTACACCTTC. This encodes CASSLTGLRGYGYTF.

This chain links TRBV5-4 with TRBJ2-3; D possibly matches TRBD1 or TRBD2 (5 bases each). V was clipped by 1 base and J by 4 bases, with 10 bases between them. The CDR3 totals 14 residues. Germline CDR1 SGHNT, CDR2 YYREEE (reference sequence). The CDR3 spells CASSLSKGPDTQYF. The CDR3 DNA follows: TGTGCCAGCAGCTTGTCAAAGGGACCAGATACGCAGTATTTT.

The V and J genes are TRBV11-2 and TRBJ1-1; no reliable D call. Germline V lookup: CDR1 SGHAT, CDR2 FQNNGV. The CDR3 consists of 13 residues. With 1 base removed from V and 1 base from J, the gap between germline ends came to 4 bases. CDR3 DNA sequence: TGTGCCAGCAGCTTAGTAAGGAACACTGAAGCTTTCTTT. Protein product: CASSLVRNTEAFF.

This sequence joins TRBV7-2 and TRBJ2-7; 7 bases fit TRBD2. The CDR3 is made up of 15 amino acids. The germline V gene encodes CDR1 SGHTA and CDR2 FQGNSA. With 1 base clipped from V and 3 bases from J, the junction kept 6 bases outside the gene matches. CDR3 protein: CASSLGGEGYYEQYF. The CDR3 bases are TGTGCCAGCAGCTTAGGAGGGGAGGGGTACTACGAGCAGTACTTC. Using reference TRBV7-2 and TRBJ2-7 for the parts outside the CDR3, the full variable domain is GAGVSQSPSNKVTEKGKDVELRCDPISGHTALYWYRQSLGQGLEFLIYFQGNSAPDKSGLPSDRFSAERTGGSVSTLTIQRTQQEDSAVYLCASSLGGEGYYEQYFGPGTRLTVT.

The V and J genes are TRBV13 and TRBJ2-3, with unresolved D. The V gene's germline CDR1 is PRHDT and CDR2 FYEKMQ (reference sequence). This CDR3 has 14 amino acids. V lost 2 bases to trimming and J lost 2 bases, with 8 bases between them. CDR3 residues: CASSLSVFTDTQYF. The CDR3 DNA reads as TGTGCCAGCAGCTTAAGTGTTTTCACAGATACGCAGTATTTT.

This CDR3 reads CASSHGGLAGNYEQYF. In DNA form, the CDR3 reads TGTGCCAGCAGCCATGGGGGACTAGCGGGGAACTACGAGCAGTACTTC. The V and J genes are TRBV7-9 and TRBJ2-7; TRBD2 aligns across 13 bases. Germline V gene data show CDR1 as SEHNR and CDR2 as FQNEAQ (reference sequence). CDR3 length: 16 residues. Trimming removed 5 bases from V and 3 bases from J; junction bases left unmatched: 7.

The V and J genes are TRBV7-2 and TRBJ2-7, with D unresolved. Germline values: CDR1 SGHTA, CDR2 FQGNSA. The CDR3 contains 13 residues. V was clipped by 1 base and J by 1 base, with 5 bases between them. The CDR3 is CASSLGNSYEQYF. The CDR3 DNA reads TGTGCCAGCAGCTTAGGTAATTCCTACGAGCAGTACTTC. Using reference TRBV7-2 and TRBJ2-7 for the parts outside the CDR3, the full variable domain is GAGVSQSPSNKVTEKGKDVELRCDPISGHTALYWYRQSLGQGLEFLIYFQGNSAPDKSGLPSDRFSAERTGGSVSTLTIQRTQQEDSAVYLCASSLGNSYEQYFGPGTRLTVT.

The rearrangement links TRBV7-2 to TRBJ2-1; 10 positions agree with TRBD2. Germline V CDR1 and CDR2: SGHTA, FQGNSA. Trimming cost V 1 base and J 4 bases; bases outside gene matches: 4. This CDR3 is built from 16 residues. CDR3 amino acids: CASSLVALAGYNEQFF. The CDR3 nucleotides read TGTGCCAGCAGCTTAGTAGCACTAGCGGGGTACAATGAGCAGTTCTTC.

This CDR3 reads CASFGGSGKNIQYF. CDR3 in DNA: TGTGCCAGCTTCGGGGGGAGTGGCAAAAACATTCAGTACTTC. V and J are TRBV2 and TRBJ2-4; 7 positions agree with TRBD2. V lost 8 bases, J lost 3 bases, and 7 bases stayed unmatched. CDR3 length: 14 amino acids. Germline lookup yields CDR1 SNHLY and CDR2 FYNNEI.

The CDR3 reads CASRNDRGQDGELFF. The CDR3 nucleotides are TGTGCCAGCAGGAACGACAGGGGGCAAGACGGGGAGCTGTTTTTT. The chain couples TRBV6-1 to TRBJ2-2, with 10 nucleotides matching TRBD1. V lost 6 bases and J lost 7; bases outside the gene matches: 8. The CDR3 length is 15 residues. Germline CDR1 MNHNS, CDR2 SASEGT.

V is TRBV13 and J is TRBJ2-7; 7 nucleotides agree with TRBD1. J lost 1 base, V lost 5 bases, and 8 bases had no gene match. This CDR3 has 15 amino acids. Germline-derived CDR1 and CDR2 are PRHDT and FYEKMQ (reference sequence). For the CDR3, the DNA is TGTGCCAGCAGCCTGACGGGACAGTTATCCTACGAGCAGTACTTC. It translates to CASSLTGQLSYEQYF. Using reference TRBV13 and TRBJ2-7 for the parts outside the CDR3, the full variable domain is AAGVIQSPRHLIKEKRETATLKCYPIPRHDTVYWYQQGPGQDPQFLISFYEKMQSDKGSIPDRFSAQQFSDYHSELNMSSLELGDSALYFCASSLTGQLSYEQYFGPGTRLTVT.

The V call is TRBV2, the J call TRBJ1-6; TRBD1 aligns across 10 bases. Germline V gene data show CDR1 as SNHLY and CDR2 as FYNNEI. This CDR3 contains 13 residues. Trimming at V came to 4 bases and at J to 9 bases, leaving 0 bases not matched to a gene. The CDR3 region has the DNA TGTGCCAGCAGTGGGGACAGGGGTTCACCCCTCCACTTT. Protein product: CASSGDRGSPLHF.

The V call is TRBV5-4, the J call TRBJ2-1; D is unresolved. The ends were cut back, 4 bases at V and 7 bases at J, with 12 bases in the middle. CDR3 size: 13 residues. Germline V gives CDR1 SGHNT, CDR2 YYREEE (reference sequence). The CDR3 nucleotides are TGTGCCAGCAGCCGGCCCGGAGAGAATGAGCAGTTCTTC. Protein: CASSRPGENEQFF.

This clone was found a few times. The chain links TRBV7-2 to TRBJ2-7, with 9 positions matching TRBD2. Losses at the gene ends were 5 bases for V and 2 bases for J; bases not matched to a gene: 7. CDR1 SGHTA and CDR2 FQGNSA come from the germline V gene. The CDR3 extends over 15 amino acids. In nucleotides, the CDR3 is TGTGCCAGCAGCCCTTTAGCGGGGGTCACCTACGAGCAGTACTTC. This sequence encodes CASSPLAGVTYEQYF.

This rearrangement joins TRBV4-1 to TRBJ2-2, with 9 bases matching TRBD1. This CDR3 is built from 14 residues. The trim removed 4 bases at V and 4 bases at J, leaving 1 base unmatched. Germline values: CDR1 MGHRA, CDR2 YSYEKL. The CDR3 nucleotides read TGCGCCAGCAGCCCGACAGGGGGCACCGGGGAGCTGTTTTTT. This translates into CASSPTGGTGELFF.

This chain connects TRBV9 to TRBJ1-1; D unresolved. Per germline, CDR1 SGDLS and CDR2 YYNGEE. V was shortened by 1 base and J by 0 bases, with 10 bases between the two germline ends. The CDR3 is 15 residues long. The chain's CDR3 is CASSVSPSLNTEAFF. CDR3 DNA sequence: TGTGCCAGCAGCGTAAGCCCGAGCCTGAACACTGAAGCTTTCTTT.